These T cell receptor beta chains were read from a single sample in a study of response to subunit inactivated influenza vaccine. TCRdb used MiXCR to reprocess the RT-PCR reads, holding one entry per CDR3 protein. Of 300,000 to 350,000 distinct CDR3 sequences listed, 20% to 25% are singletons. The source material was PBMCs from blood, sampled about 19 months after vaccination. Receptors were obtained from a man aged 50-75 years who received an inactivated influenza vaccine. Each CDR3 is given with its conserved first and last residue. Fields, in order: V gene, CDR3 protein.

TRBV12-3/TRBV12-4	CASTWDISSYNEQFF
TRBV6-1	CASFRGLKNTEAFF
TRBV9	CASSVEGQGLNEQFF
TRBV7-2	CASSLVVGARGEQYF
TRBV5-1	CASSGDQGIDGYTF
TRBV9	CASSVWDRSYEQYF
TRBV3-1	CASSQSDKTQYF
TRBV12-3/TRBV12-4	CASGPFLSYEQYF
TRBV28	CASSWQGPPLGNTEAFF
TRBV5-4	CASSLIGGTMAEQYF
TRBV28	CASSLDSGLNSPLHF
TRBV29-1	CSVESVGGNIQYF
TRBV7-2	CASSLLLGPNTEAFF
TRBV25-1	CASSRQGSRMETQYF
TRBV18	CASSFGSRSYEQYF
TRBV5-1	CASSPGQGSSPLHF
TRBV7-9	CASSRDRNYAVNTEAFF
TRBV27	CASSPWGGYEQFF
TRBV28	CASSFSGAAQETQYF
TRBV5-1	CASSFGTKNPDTQYF
TRBV20-1	CSASRGHLRGEQYF
TRBV5-1	CASSWASGPTDTQYF
TRBV3-1	CASRLGLMNTEAFF
TRBV11-3	CASSPGTGRSGELFF
TRBV20-1	CSAKSGTSSNQPQHF
TRBV7-2	CASSASGTHGDEQFF
TRBV5-1	CASSFRERFTGELFF
TRBV4-3	CASSQDLRVAADTQYF
TRBV6-2/TRBV6-3	CASSYSYRDGNEKLFF
TRBV5-4	CASSSGTDTSYEQYF
TRBV19	CASRRGGPNTGELFF
TRBV28	CASSIAGSSYNEQFF
TRBV7-9	CASSLGAGSRRNTIYF
TRBV5-1	CASSLATHRPTDTQYF
TRBV5-1	CASSPGLNTEAFF
TRBV20-1	CSASPRGFQETQYF
TRBV11-2	CASSFAGSNQPQHF
TRBV2	CASSTAGGGGNEQFF
TRBV7-2	CASSLARGSNEQFF
TRBV7-8	CASSLVRWDRGLTDTQYF
TRBV11-2	CASSVNSGTGGTDTQYF
TRBV6-2/TRBV6-3	CASRPLLAYEQYF